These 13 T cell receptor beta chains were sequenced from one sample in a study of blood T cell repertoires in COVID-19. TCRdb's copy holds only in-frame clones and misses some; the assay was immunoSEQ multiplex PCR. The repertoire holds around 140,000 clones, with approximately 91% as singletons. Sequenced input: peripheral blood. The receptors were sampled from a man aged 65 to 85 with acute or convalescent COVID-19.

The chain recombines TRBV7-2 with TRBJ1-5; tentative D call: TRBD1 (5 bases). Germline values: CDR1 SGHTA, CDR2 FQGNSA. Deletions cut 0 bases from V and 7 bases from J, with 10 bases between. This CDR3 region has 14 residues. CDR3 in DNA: TGTGCCAGCAGCTTAGCGCAGGGAAGCCAGCCCCAGCATTTT. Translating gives CASSLAQGSQPQHF. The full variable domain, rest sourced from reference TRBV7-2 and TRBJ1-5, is GAGVSQSPSNKVTEKGKDVELRCDPISGHTALYWYRQSLGQGLEFLIYFQGNSAPDKSGLPSDRFSAERTGGSVSTLTIQRTQQEDSAVYLCASSLAQGSQPQHFGDGTRLSIL.

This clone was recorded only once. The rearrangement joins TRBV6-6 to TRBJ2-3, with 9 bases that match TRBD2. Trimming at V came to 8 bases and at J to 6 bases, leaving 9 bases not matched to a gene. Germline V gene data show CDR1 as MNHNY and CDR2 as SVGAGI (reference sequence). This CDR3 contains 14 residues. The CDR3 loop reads CASRKIAGVDTQYF. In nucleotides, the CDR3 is TGTGCCAGCCGCAAAATAGCGGGAGTGGATACGCAGTATTTT.

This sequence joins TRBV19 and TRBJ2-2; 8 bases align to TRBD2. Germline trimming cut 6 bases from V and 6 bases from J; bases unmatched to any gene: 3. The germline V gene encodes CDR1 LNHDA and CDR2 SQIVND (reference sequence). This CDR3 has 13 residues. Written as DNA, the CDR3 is TGTGCCAGTAGCCGGACTAGCCCCGGGGAGCTGTTTTTT. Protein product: CASSRTSPGELFF. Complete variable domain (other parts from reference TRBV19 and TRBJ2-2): DGGITQSPKYLFRKEGQNVTLSCEQNLNHDAMYWYRQDPGQGLRLIYYSQIVNDFQKGDIAEGYSVSREKKESFPLTVTSAQKNPTAFYLCASSRTSPGELFFGEGSRLTVL.

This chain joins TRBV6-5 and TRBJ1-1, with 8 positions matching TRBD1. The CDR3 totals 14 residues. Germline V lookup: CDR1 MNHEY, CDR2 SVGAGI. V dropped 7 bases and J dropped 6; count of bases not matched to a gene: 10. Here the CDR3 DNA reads TGTGCCAGCACCCGGACCGGACAGGGCTCTGAAGCTTTCTTT. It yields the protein CASTRTGQGSEAFF.

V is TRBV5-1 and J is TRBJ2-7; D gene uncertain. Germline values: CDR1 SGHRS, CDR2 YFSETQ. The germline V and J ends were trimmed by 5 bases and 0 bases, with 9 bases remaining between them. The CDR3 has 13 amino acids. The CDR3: CASRSMSSYEQYF. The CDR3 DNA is TGCGCCAGCAGATCAATGAGCTCCTACGAGCAGTACTTC.

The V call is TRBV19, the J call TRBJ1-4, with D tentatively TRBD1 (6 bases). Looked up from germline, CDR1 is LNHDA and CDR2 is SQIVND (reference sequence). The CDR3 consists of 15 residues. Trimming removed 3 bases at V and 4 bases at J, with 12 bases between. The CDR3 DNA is TGTGCCAGTAGTATTCCCGGACAGCTTAATGAAAAACTGTTTTTT. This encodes CASSIPGQLNEKLFF. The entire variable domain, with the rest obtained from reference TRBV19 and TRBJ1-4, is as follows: DGGITQSPKYLFRKEGQNVTLSCEQNLNHDAMYWYRQDPGQGLRLIYYSQIVNDFQKGDIAEGYSVSREKKESFPLTVTSAQKNPTAFYLCASSIPGQLNEKLFFGSGTQLSVL.

DNA of the CDR3: TGTGCCAGTAAAACCACTAGCGAAACCTGTCAGCGCACAGATACGCAGTATTTT. Translated: CASKTTSETCQRTDTQYF. This rearrangement joins TRBV19 to TRBJ2-3; the match to TRBD2 covers 7 bases. The CDR3 is made up of 18 amino acids. Trimming at V came to 7 bases and at J to 1 base, leaving 17 bases not matched to a gene. Germline V gene data show CDR1 as LNHDA and CDR2 as SQIVND (reference sequence). The full variable domain, rest sourced from reference TRBV19 and TRBJ2-3, is DGGITQSPKYLFRKEGQNVTLSCEQNLNHDAMYWYRQDPGQGLRLIYYSQIVNDFQKGDIAEGYSVSREKKESFPLTVTSAQKNPTAFYLCASKTTSETCQRTDTQYFGPGTRLTVL.

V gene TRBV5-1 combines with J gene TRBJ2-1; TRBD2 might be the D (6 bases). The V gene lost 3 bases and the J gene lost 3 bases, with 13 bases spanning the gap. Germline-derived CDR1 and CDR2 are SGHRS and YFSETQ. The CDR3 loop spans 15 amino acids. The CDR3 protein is CASSSWGGDYNEQFF. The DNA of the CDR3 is TGCGCCAGCAGCTCGTGGGGCGGGGACTACAATGAGCAGTTCTTC.

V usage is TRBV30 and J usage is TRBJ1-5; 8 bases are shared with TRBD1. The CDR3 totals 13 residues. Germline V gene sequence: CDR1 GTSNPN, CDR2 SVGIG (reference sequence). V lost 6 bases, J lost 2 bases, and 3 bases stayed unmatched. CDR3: CACLDRGNQPQHF. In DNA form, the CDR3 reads TGTGCCTGTTTGGACAGGGGCAATCAGCCCCAGCATTTT.

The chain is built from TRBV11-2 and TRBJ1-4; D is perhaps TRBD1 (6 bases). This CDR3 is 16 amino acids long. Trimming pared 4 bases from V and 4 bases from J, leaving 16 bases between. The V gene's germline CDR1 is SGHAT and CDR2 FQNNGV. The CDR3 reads CASSSGQTTVNEKLFF. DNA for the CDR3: TGTGCCAGCAGCTCTGGACAGACGACCGTTAATGAAAAACTGTTTTTT.

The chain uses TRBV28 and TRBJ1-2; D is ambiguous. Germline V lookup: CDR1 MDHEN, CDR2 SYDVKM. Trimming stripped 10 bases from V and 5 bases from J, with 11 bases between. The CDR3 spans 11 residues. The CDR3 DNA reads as TGTGCCACAGAACAGAGTTATGGCTACACCTTC. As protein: CATEQSYGYTF.

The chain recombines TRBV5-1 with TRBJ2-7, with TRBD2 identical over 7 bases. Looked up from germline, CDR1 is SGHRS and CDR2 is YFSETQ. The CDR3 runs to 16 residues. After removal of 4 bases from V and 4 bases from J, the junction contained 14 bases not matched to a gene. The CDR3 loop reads CASSLGGSGFLYEQYF. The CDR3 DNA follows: TGCGCCAGCAGCCTCGGCGGTAGCGGGTTCTTATACGAGCAGTACTTC.

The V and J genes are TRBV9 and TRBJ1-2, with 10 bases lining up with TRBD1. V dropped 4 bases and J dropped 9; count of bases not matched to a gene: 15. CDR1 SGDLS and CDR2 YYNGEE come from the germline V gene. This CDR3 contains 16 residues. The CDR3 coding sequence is TGTGCCAGCAGCTCCATCCCGGGACAGGGGAGTGGTAGCTACACCTTC. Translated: CASSSIPGQGSGSYTF.